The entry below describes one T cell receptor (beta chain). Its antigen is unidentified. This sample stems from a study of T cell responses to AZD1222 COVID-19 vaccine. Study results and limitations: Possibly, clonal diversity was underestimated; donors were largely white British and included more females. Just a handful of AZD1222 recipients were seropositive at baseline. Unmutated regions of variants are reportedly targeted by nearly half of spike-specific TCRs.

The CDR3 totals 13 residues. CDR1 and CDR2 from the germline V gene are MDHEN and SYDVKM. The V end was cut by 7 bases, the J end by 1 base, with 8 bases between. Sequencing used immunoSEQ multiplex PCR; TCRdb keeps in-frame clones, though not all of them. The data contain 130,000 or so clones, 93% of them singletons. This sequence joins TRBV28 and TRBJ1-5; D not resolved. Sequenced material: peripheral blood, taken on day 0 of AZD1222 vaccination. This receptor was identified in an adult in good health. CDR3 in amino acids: CASTLGSNQPQHF. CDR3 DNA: TGTGCCAGCACCCTTGGCAGCAATCAGCCCCAGCATTTT. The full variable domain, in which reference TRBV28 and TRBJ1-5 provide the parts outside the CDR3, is DVKVTQSSRYLVKRTGEKVFLECVQDMDHENMFWYRQDPGLGLRLIYFSYDVKMKEKGDIPEGYSVSREKKERFSLILESASTNQTSMYLCASTLGSNQPQHFGDGTRLSIL.